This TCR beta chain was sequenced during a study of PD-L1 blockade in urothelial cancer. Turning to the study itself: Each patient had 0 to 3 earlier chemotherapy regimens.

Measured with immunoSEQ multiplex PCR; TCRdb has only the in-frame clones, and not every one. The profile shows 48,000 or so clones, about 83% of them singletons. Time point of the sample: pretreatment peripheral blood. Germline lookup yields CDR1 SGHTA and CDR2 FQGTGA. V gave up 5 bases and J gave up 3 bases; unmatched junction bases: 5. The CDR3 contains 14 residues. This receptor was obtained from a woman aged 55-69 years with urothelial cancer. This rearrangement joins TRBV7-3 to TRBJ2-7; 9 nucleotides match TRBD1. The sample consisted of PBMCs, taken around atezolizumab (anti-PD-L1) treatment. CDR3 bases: TGTGCCAGCAGCGAGCAGACAGGGGGCTACGAGCAGTACTTC. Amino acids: CASSEQTGGYEQYF. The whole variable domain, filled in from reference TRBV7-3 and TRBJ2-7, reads GAGVSQTPSNKVTEKGKYVELRCDPISGHTALYWYRQSLGQGPEFLIYFQGTGAADDSGLPNDRFFAVRPEGSVSTLKIQRTERGDSAVYLCASSEQTGGYEQYFGPGTRLTVT.